A single sample is the source of the 5 T cell receptor beta chains below, sequenced in a study of regulatory T cells in long-lasting Graves disease (dated by TCRdb to the early 2020s). The sample's time point label is to be understood as: newly diagnosed GD, antithyroid drugs for less than 3 months. For both TCR sequencing and RNA sequencing, RNA was extracted from PBMCs in TRIzol. Preparation of the library involved multiplex PCR. Sequenced using an Illumina HiSeq 4000. TCR beta libraries were built with iRepertoire HTBI primers and Arm-PCR amplification of CDR3 regions. TCRdb reworked the public reads: Q25 trimming with fastp, MiXCR clone assembly, productive beta chains retained. Each record represents a unique CDR3 protein, reported with the most common genes and DNA among its rows. The sample includes some 410,000 distinct CDR3 sequences, with about a sixth observed a single time. The ten most abundant clones make up 9.5% to 12% of the sample.

This sample was also put to use in a study of T cells in Graves' hyperthyroidism and ophthalmopathy.

This specimen consisted of peripheral blood mononuclear cells (PBMCs), obtained at new diagnosis, from a patient treated with antithyroid drugs. The receptors stem from a woman in her thirties with Graves disease. Donor details come from another sample of the same person, matched by shared clones.

The V gene is TRBV10-2, the J gene TRBJ2-4, with a tentative D call TRBD2 (7 bases). The CDR3 sequence is 15 residues long. Trimming cost V 3 bases and J 5 bases, with 14 bases left between them. From germline, CDR1 is WSHSY and CDR2 SAAADI. The CDR3, as DNA: TGCGCCAGCAGTGATTCGGGGGGCGCGGAAAACATTCAGTACTTC. Translation gives CASSDSGGAENIQYF.

This clonotype was counted a few times. This rearrangement joins TRBV5-1 to TRBJ2-1, with no clear D. In germline, CDR1 is SGHRS, CDR2 YFSETQ. This CDR3 is built from 15 residues. The V end lost 4 bases, the J end lost 0 bases, and 11 bases lay between the germline ends. Here the CDR3 reads CASSRIRNSYNEQFF. The CDR3, as DNA: TGCGCCAGCAGCCGTATCAGAAACTCCTACAATGAGCAGTTCTTC.

This clonotype appeared a single time. A read error may be the cause here, since a much bigger clone is one base away. This chain links TRBV6-5 with TRBJ2-7, with TRBD1 as a possible D gene (6 bases). Germline lookup yields CDR1 MNHEY and CDR2 SVGAGI. The CDR3 covers 12 residues. CDR3 nucleotides: TGTGCCAGCAGTTTTCAGGGGCGTGAGCACTACTTC. Protein: CASSFQGREHYF.

The chain combines TRBV6-4 with TRBJ1-2; TRBD1 is a possible D gene (6 bases). Trimming shortened V by 3 bases and J by 7 bases, and 15 bases separated the two germline ends. The CDR3 is 14 amino acids. CDR1 MRHNA and CDR2 SNTAGT come from the germline V gene. As DNA, the CDR3 is TGTGCCAGCAGTGATAGGGGGGACGGTTCTGGCTACACCTTC. Encoded protein: CASSDRGDGSGYTF.

This clonotype was seen a few times. The V gene is TRBV19, the J gene TRBJ2-7; 11 bases line up with TRBD2. V lost 3 bases to trimming and J lost 0 bases; unmatched junction nucleotides: 7. Germline CDR1 LNHDA, CDR2 SQIVND (reference sequence). The CDR3 sequence is 17 residues long. The CDR3 sequence: CASSIGLAGGSSYEQYF. In DNA, the CDR3 is TGTGCCAGTAGTATCGGGCTAGCGGGAGGCAGCTCCTACGAGCAGTACTTC.